The 7 T cell receptor beta chains below all came from one sample that was sequenced in a study of T cells in Graves' hyperthyroidism and ophthalmopathy. Amplification targeted TCR beta CDR3 regions from RNA transcripts. The HTBI set primed first-round TCR CDR3 RT-PCR. One entry per CDR3 protein, called by TCRdb with MiXCR from the multiplex PCR reads. Among hundreds of thousands of distinct CDR3 sequences, about half were seen once, and the ten largest hold approximately 8.2%. Input material: peripheral blood or thyroid tissue (not recorded which). Receptors originate from a woman aged 18-29 years with Graves' hyperthyroidism.

The V call is TRBV12-3 or TRBV12-4, the J call TRBJ2-7, with 12 bases fitting TRBD2. The CDR3 has 15 residues. The J segment lost 6 bases and the V segment lost 6 bases, leaving 9 bases of the junction unmatched. As DNA, the CDR3 is TGTGCCAGCAGCCGTGGACTAGCGGGACTCGGCGAGCAGTACTTC. It is translated as CASSRGLAGLGEQYF.

J is TRBJ2-7 and V is TRBV25-1, with 14 bases identical to TRBD2. The CDR3 totals 16 residues. Unmatched junction bases numbered 8, after V lost 4 bases and J lost 6 bases. Germline V gives CDR1 MGHDK, CDR2 SYGVNS. The DNA for the CDR3 is TGTGCCAGCAGTGCCGGGACTAGCGGGAGTTGGGGCGAGCAGTACTTC. The encoded protein is CASSAGTSGSWGEQYF.

The table lists this clonotype with a count of one. In this CDR3 the conserved last residue, phenylalanine or tryptophan, is missing, so a read error is likely. It is unclear where the CDR3 begins or ends on the DNA, so no DNA is shown, and the CDR3 is as TCRdb lists it. The rearrangement joins TRBV24-1 to TRBJ2-5. From its first to its last residue, the CDR3 has 8 amino acids. The germline gives CDR1 KGHDR, CDR2 SFDVKD. This chain's CDR3 is CATSAANT.

The J gene is TRBJ1-1, the V gene TRBV7-4; no clear D gene. CDR3 length equals 12 residues. CDR1 SGHVT and CDR2 SQSDAQ come from the germline V gene. In DNA form, the CDR3 reads TGTGCTAGCTTCTGGGGGAACACTGAAGCTTTCTTT. It translates to CASFWGNTEAFF.

In its sample, this clonotype was seen a few times. The rearrangement uses TRBV30 and TRBJ1-5; TRBD1 agrees at 7 bases. Germline trimming cut 2 bases from V and 4 bases from J; bases unmatched to any gene: 2. CDR1 and CDR2 (germline): GTSNPN, SVGIG (reference sequence). This CDR3 contains 13 residues. This CDR3 is CAWSRDSNQPQHF. CDR3 nucleotide sequence: TGTGCCTGGAGTAGGGACAGTAATCAGCCCCAGCATTTT.

The J gene is TRBJ1-2, the V gene TRBV7-3, with D possibly TRBD1 on 5 matching bases. The germline V and J ends were trimmed by 3 bases and 6 bases, with 14 bases remaining between them. Germline-derived CDR1 and CDR2 are SGHTA and FQGTGA. The CDR3 totals 14 residues. The DNA for the CDR3 is TGTGCCAGCAGCTTTTTGAGGGGCTCTGATGGCTACACCTTC. Its translation: CASSFLRGSDGYTF.

About this clonotype itself: Possible read error: a much larger clone is one base away. V is TRBV25-1 and J is TRBJ1-6, with 8 bases lining up with TRBD1. This CDR3 is 14 amino acids long. The germline V gene encodes CDR1 MGHDK and CDR2 SYGVNS. For the CDR3, the DNA is TGTGCCATCAGTCCGGACAGGGTCGGTTCACCCCTCCACTTT. Its protein product is CAISPDRVGSPLHF.